This paragraph reports one T cell receptor (beta chain). The sample is drawn from a study of cytomegalovirus exposure and HLA in healthy donors. 13 Jbeta primers and 60 Vbeta primers were used for the PCR. Method: immunoSEQ multiplex PCR; TCRdb's copy keeps in-frame clones and lacks some. The sample has approximately 69,000 clones; around 70% are singletons. Trimming cost V 5 bases and J 10 bases, with 15 bases left between them. This CDR3 is built from 13 residues. Germline V lookup: CDR1 MNHEY, CDR2 SVGAGI. The chain has TRBV6-5 and TRBJ1-5, with D possibly TRBD1 on 6 matching bases. The specimen was PBMCs. The TCR was taken from a woman aged 25 to 39 in good health and CMV-seropositive. CDR3 in amino acids: CASSREQGIPQHF. The CDR3 DNA is TGTGCCAGCAGTAGAGAACAGGGAATACCCCAGCATTTT.